This T cell receptor beta chain was recorded in a study of OX40 agonist ivuxolimab in advanced cancers. Broader study findings: Low normalized clonal expansion also occurred in some nonresponding patients.

About this clone: Its target is unknown.

Sequencing was performed with immunoSEQ multiplex PCR; in TCRdb, only in-frame clones are kept and a portion is missing. The sample has over 75,000 clones, roughly 91% seen once. This CDR3 region has 14 residues. Germline V lookup: CDR1 SGHDT, CDR2 YYEEEE. Deletions cut 4 bases from V and 2 bases from J, with 10 bases between. V is TRBV5-6 and J is TRBJ2-4; D may be TRBD2 (5 bases). The TCR was taken from an adult with an advanced solid tumor such as melanoma, head and neck, liver or kidney cancer. Sequenced here: CD4+ or CD8+ T cells sorted from blood, sampled in a trial of the OX40 agonist ivuxolimab. CDR3 in amino acids: CASSGTSTKNIQYF. The CDR3 nucleotides are TGTGCCAGCAGCGGAACTAGTACCAAAAACATTCAGTACTTC.